This T cell receptor beta chain was captured in a study of identical twins. Via MiXCR, TCRdb re-called the 5' RACE reads, giving one row per CDR3 protein. The sample has over 200,000 distinct CDR3 sequences; over 9.5% are singletons. Findings and caveats of the study: Out-of-frame alpha sequences common to twins exhibited an excess of low generation probability. Out-of-frame TCR alpha sharing observed in monozygotic twins exceeded model estimates.

Of note for this clonotype: Its target is unknown.

This CDR3 has 14 residues. Germline V gene lookup returns CDR1 SGHVS and CDR2 FQNEAQ. V was pared by 5 bases and J by 4 bases, with 5 bases of the junction left unmatched. Sequenced input: memory T cells sorted from blood. The chain joins TRBV7-8 to TRBJ1-3; 7 nucleotides line up with TRBD1. This TCR derives from a middle-aged man in good health. CDR3 in amino acids: CASSKGQSGNTIYF. In nucleotides, the CDR3 is TGTGCCAGCAGCAAGGGACAGTCAGGAAACACCATATATTTT.